This T cell receptor (beta chain) was recovered during a study of identical twins. This clonotype was seen more than once but under ten times. Germline lookup yields CDR1 SQVTM and CDR2 ANQGSEA. This CDR3 spans 13 amino acids. J lost 4 bases, V lost 2 bases, and 5 bases had no gene match. TCRdb re-called the 5' RACE reads through MiXCR, storing one row per CDR3 protein. The repertoire holds about 340,000 distinct CDR3 sequences, with 10% to 15% as singletons. This same sample was also taken into another study, of yellow fever vaccine responses in identical twins.

The sample comprised CD8+ T cells sorted from blood. The rearrangement joins TRBV29-1 to TRBJ2-7, with TRBD2 identical over 7 bases. This clonotype was obtained from a woman between 18 and 29 years old in good health. The CDR3: CSVEWEGRYEQYF. CDR3 nucleotides: TGCAGCGTTGAATGGGAGGGACGGTACGAGCAGTACTTC.